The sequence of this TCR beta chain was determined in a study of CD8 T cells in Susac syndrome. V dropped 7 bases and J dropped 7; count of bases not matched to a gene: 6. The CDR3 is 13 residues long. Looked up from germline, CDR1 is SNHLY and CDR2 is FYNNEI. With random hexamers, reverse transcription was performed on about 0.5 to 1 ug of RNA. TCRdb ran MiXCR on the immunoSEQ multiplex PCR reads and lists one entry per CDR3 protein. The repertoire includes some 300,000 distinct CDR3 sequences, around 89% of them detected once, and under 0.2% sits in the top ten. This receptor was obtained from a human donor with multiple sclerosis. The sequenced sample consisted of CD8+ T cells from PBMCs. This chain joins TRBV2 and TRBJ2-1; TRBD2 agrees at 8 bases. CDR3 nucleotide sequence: TGTGCCAGCAACAAGGCTAGCGGGAATGAGCAGTTCTTC. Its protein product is CASNKASGNEQFF.